The 10 T cell receptor beta chains below come from one sample, sequenced in a study. Each CDR3 protein gets one entry after TCRdb re-called the 5' RACE reads with MiXCR. This table has around 44,000 distinct CDR3 sequences, 30% appearing once. The sequenced material came from tumor-infiltrating memory CD4+ T cells sorted from the breast tumor. Sample subset: memory CD4+ T cells, CD4+CD45RO+CD25-. The receptor set was obtained from a female donor with breast cancer.

This clonotype appeared many times. The genes are TRBV7-2 and TRBJ1-2; D is unresolved. CDR1 is SGHTA and CDR2 is FQGNSA in the germline V gene. V lost 5 bases and J 2 bases, leaving 3 bases between the germline ends. This CDR3 comprises 11 residues. CDR3 sequence: CASSVNYGYTF. The CDR3 coding sequence is TGTGCCAGCAGCGTCAACTATGGCTACACCTTC.

This clonotype ranks as medium-sized (0.01 to 0.1%). The rearrangement joins TRBV5-1 to TRBJ1-1; D is uncertain. The germline CDR1 and CDR2 sequences are SGHRS and YFSETQ. This CDR3 region has 14 residues. V was shortened by 0 bases and J by 2 bases, with 8 bases between the two germline ends. The CDR3 loop reads CASSLASSNTEAFF. For the CDR3, the DNA is TGCGCCAGCAGCTTGGCCTCGAGTAACACTGAAGCTTTCTTT.

The chain employs TRBV12-3 or TRBV12-4 and TRBJ1-5; unclear D gene. The CDR3 extends over 13 amino acids. V dropped 3 bases and J dropped 7 bases, with 10 bases sitting between them. CDR3 sequence (DNA): TGTGCCAGCAGTTTGGGGTTAGAACAGCCCCAGCATTTT. This sequence encodes CASSLGLEQPQHF.

Comments on this clonotype: Germline is not matched at one junction end, which may reflect a read error. The chain carries TRBV5-1 and TRBJ2-3; TRBD2 matches at 7 bases. The CDR3 covers 15 residues. CDR1 and CDR2 (germline): SGHRS, YFSETQ. In DNA, the CDR3 is TGCGCCAGCAGCCCCGGGAGGTGGGGCACCGATACGCAGTATTTT. Residues: CASSPGRWGTDTQYF.

There are a few counts of this clonotype. The chain uses TRBV5-1 and TRBJ2-1, with 9 bases identical to TRBD1. V lost 0 bases to trimming and J lost 5 bases; unmatched junction nucleotides: 9. In germline, CDR1 is SGHRS, CDR2 YFSETQ. This CDR3 comprises 17 residues. The chain's CDR3 is CASSLARGTGFHNEQFF. The DNA for the CDR3 is TGCGCCAGCAGCTTGGCCAGAGGGACAGGGTTCCACAATGAGCAGTTCTTC.

This clonotype turned up a few times. This chain connects TRBV29-1 to TRBJ2-3; the D is unclear. The V gene lost 4 bases and the J gene lost 2 bases, with 13 bases spanning the gap. This CDR3 is 14 amino acids long. The germline CDR1 and CDR2 sequences are SQVTM and ANQGSEA. The CDR3 bases are TGCAGCGTTGGCAAGGACCCTCCCACAGATACGCAGTATTTT. This sequence encodes CSVGKDPPTDTQYF.

This clonotype was detected ten times or more. The chain recombines TRBV29-1 with TRBJ2-5; 8 nucleotides match TRBD1. CDR1 is SQVTM and CDR2 is ANQGSEA in the germline V gene. This CDR3 has 13 residues. J was trimmed by 5 bases and V by 7 bases; bases with no gene match: 9. DNA for the CDR3: TGCAGCGACCGACAGGGGTTTGGGGAGACCCAGTACTTC. Protein sequence: CSDRQGFGETQYF.

This clonotype has only a few counts. The chain uses TRBV7-3 and TRBJ2-3; no clear D. The CDR3 consists of 14 residues. In germline, CDR1 is SGHTA, CDR2 FQGTGA. V lost 4 bases and J 2 bases, leaving 10 bases between the germline ends. CDR3 region: CASSSGESTDTQYF. The CDR3 DNA is TGTGCCAGCAGCTCCGGAGAGTCCACAGATACGCAGTATTTT.

In this sample, this clonotype turned up many times. This chain connects TRBV6-1 to TRBJ1-5; the D is unclear. The germline V and J ends were trimmed by 5 bases and 6 bases, with 8 bases remaining between them. In germline, CDR1 is MNHNS, CDR2 SASEGT. CDR3 length: 12 amino acids. This CDR3 is CASSRDRQPQHF. The CDR3 DNA sequence: TGTGCCAGCAGTCGGGATCGTCAGCCCCAGCATTTT.

In its sample, this clonotype was seen a few times. This chain connects TRBV6-1 to TRBJ2-7, with no clear D. The ends were cut back, 0 bases at V and 2 bases at J, with 11 bases in the middle. CDR1 MNHNS and CDR2 SASEGT come from the germline V gene. The CDR3 length is 15 residues. The CDR3 nucleotides are TGTGCCAGCAGTGAAGCGCTCGGACGGGCCTACGAGCAGTACTTC. Its translation: CASSEALGRAYEQYF.